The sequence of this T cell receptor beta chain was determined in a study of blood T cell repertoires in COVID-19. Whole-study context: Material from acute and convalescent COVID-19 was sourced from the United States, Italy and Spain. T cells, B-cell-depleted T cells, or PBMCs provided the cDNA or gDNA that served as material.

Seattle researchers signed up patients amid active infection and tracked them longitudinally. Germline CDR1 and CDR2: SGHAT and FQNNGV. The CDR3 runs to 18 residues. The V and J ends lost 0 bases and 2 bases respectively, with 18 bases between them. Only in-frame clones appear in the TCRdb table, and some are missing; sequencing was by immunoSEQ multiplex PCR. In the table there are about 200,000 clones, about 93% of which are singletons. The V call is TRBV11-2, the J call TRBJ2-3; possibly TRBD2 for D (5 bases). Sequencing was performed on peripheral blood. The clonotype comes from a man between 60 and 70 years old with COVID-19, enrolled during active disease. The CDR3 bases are TGTGCCAGCAGCTTAGATTTCGTCGGACTGAAAATCACAGATACGCAGTATTTT. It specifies CASSLDFVGLKITDTQYF.